Given below is one T cell receptor beta chain in context. Its antigen remains undetermined. Base-call qualities are not available, and no considerably larger clone is one nucleotide away. A single peripheral blood draw of around 100 mL on average was collected from each donor into heparinised tubes. A BD FACSAria II and a panel including CD45RO, CCR7, CD25, CD127, CD95 and CD27 were used to sort naive, central memory, regulatory and stem cell-like memory CD4+ T cells. Every sorted population had a purity above 95%. PBMCs were isolated right away by Lymphoprep density gradient centrifugation and were stained directly, without culture. To minimize batch effects, samples were stained and sorted in pairs, one healthy donor with one patient per experiment. The data originate from a study of beta chain features in type 1 diabetes (dated by TCRdb to the late 2010s). About the investigation overall: Mean age, gender distribution, total cell number and subset yield did not differ between patients and healthy donors. Naive and central memory subsets were obtained from all 30 or so donors, but regulatory and stem cell-like memory subsets were isolated from only 8 patients and roughly 8 healthy donors. A total of about 100,000,000 sorted cells were examined across all samples, and RNA yield correlated strongly with the number of cells per subset. The study compared the TCRB repertoires of sorted circulating CD4+ T cell subsets in recently diagnosed type 1 diabetes patients with those in matched healthy donors.

Here is what the overall study found, with its caveats: A moderate but significant shortening of TCRB CDR3 length was observed in type 1 diabetes patients in all four CD4+ subsets. PCR might favor shorter templates, but patient and control samples were amplified and corrected together, so any skew would affect both groups equally. Naive, central memory and regulatory TCRB repertoires appeared more similar among patients than among healthy donors. Because cDNA was sequenced instead of genomic DNA, highly expressing activated cells could be over-represented, though the groups showed no difference in activation or CD3 levels. Only small numbers of individuals were included in the HLA sub-analyses, which left unresolved whether HLA type had any influence on TCRB rearrangement. At VDJ recombination sites, patients with type 1 diabetes made fewer insertions and deleted more nucleotides, a pattern implying thymic rearrangement abnormalities.

The entire amount of isolated RNA was reverse transcribed using the High Capacity cDNA Reverse Transcription Kit, so the sequenced TCRB transcripts were expressed ones. Deep immunoSEQ sequencing was applied to naive, central memory and regulatory T cell samples, giving an average of about 3.4 million total reads per sample. After sorted cells were lysed in RLT buffer, RNA was extracted with DNase-treated RNeasy Micro or Mini kits, with the choice depending on cell number. Each cell subset was processed separately to prevent cross-contamination, with patient and healthy donor samples processed together. The immunoSEQ multiplex PCR was used to amplify TCRB sequences from cDNA, generating 87-bp fragments that spanned the CDR3 region. Amplicons were sequenced on the Illumina HiSeq platform. As for how the authors treated the data: Synthetic template baselines were used to correct PCR bias computationally, reads within Hamming distance 2 were collapsed together, and singletons that could not be merged were discarded. Reads were aligned to IMGT to assign V, D and J genes, CDR3 length, and insertions or deletions at six rearrangement sites. Clonotype counts were normalized to sorted cell number within each subset before computing true diversity and Gini coefficients with the tcR R package. The overlap coefficient, calculated on TCRB nucleotide sequences, was used to quantify repertoire sharing. Out-of-frame TCRB sequences from naive cells were analyzed as a proxy for the pre-selection repertoire. Held by TCRdb, this immuneACCESS table contains in-frame sequences only and omits some clones. Under half of the omission traces to an unresolved V gene where checked; the cause of the rest is unknown. V and J calls and clone size come straight from that table; D and trimming were deduced from the DNA. This sample comprises some 350,000 clones, roughly 14% of them detected only once. The ten largest clones add up to 0.015% of the sample.

The CDR3 runs 17 residues from the cysteine to the phenylalanine. Only CDR3 DNA is held: 51 bases, read in frame from base 1. Trimming removed 4 bases from V and 8 bases from J; the gene matches leave 13 bases unexplained. In the germline V gene, CDR1 corresponds to MGHRA and CDR2 to YSYEKL. The sequence links TRBV4-1 to TRBJ2-1; 11 nucleotides in the junction match TRBD2. The sequence came from a woman aged 18-29 years with type 1 diabetes. The specimen sequenced was naive CD4+ T cells from blood. What the cell subset or site label conveys for this sample: true naive CD4+ T cells. The CDR3 loop reads CASSLGLAGKIGDEQFF. The bases read TGCGCCAGCAGCCTCGGACTAGCGGGCAAAATCGGGGATGAGCAGTTCTTC.